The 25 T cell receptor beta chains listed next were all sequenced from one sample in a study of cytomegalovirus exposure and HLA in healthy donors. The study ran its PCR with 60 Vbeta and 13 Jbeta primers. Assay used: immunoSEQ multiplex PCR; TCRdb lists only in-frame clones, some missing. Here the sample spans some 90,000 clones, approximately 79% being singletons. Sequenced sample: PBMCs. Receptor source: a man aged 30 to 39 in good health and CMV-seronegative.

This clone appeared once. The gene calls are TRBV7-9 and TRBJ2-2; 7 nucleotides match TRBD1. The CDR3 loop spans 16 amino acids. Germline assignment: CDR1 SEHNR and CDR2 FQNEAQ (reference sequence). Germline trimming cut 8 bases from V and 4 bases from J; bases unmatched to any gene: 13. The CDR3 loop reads CASWGPDRVITGELFF. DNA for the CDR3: TGTGCCAGCTGGGGACCAGACAGGGTGATCACCGGGGAGCTGTTTTTT.

The CDR3 DNA reads TGTGCCAGCAGTGAACTAGCGGCTAGGCGGTCAGATACGCAGTATTTT. Protein product: CASSELAARRSDTQYF. J is TRBJ2-3 and V is TRBV6-1; 7 bases map to TRBD2. Trimming removed 2 bases from V and 4 bases from J; junction bases left unmatched: 9. CDR3 length equals 16 residues. Germline V gene lookup returns CDR1 MNHNS and CDR2 SASEGT.

This chain's CDR3 is CASSSTGQGNYGYTF. The CDR3 DNA reads as TGTGCCAGCAGCTCCACCGGACAGGGGAACTATGGCTACACCTTC. The chain uses TRBV7-9 and TRBJ1-2, with 9 bases matching TRBD1. V was clipped by 4 bases and J by 2 bases; unmatched bases: 5. CDR3 length equals 15 residues. Germline V CDR1 and CDR2: SEHNR, FQNEAQ (reference sequence). Together with reference TRBV7-9 and TRBJ1-2, the CDR3 gives the full variable domain: DTGVSQNPRHKITKRGQNVTFRCDPISEHNRLYWYRQTLGQGPEFLTYFQNEAQLEKSRLLSDRFSAERPKGSFSTLEIQRTEQGDSAMYLCASSSTGQGNYGYTFGSGTRLTVV.

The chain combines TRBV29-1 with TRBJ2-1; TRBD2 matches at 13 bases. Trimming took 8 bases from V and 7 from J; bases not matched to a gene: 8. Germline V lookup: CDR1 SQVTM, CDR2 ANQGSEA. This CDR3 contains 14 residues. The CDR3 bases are TGCAGCCTTCAACTAGCGGGGGGGCCGAATGAGCAGTTCTTC. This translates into CSLQLAGGPNEQFF.

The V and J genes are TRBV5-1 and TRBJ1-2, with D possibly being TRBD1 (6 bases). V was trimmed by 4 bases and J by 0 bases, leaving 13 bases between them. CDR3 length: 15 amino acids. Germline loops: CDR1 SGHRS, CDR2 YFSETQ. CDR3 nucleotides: TGCGCCAGCAGCCTCCTGACAGGAGCTAACTATGGCTACACCTTC. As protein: CASSLLTGANYGYTF.

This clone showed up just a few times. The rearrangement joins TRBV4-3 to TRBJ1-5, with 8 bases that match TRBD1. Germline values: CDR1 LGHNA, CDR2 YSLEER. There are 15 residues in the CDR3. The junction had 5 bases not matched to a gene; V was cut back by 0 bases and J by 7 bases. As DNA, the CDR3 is TGCGCCAGCAGCCAAGATGGGGCAGGGGGCCAGCCCCAGCATTTT. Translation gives CASSQDGAGGQPQHF.

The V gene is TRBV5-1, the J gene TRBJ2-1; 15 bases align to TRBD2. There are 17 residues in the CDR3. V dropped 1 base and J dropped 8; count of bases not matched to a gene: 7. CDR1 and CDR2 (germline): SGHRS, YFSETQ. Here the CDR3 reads CASSLWGTSGGIYEQFF. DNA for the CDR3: TGCGCCAGCAGCTTGTGGGGGACTAGCGGGGGGATATATGAGCAGTTCTTC.

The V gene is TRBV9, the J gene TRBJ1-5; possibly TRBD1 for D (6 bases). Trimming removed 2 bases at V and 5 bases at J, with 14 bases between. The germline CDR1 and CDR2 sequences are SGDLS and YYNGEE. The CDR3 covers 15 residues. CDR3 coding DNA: TGTGCCAGCAGCGTCCAGGGGTTTCCCTATCAGCCCCAGCATTTT. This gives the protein CASSVQGFPYQPQHF.

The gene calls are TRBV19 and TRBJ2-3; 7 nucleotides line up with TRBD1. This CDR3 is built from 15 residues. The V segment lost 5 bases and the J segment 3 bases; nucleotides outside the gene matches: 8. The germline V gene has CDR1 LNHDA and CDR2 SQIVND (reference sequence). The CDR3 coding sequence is TGTGCCAGTAGTCCACAGGGGATATCAACAGATACGCAGTATTTT. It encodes CASSPQGISTDTQYF. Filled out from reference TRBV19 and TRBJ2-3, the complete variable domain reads DGGITQSPKYLFRKEGQNVTLSCEQNLNHDAMYWYRQDPGQGLRLIYYSQIVNDFQKGDIAEGYSVSREKKESFPLTVTSAQKNPTAFYLCASSPQGISTDTQYFGPGTRLTVL.

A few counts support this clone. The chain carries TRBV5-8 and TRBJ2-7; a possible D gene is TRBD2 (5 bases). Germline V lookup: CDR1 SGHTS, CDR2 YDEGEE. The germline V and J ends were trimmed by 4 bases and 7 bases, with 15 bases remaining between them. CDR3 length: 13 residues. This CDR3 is CASSNVGREEQYF. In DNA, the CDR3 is TGTGCCAGCAGCAACGTGGGGAGAGAAGAGCAGTACTTC.

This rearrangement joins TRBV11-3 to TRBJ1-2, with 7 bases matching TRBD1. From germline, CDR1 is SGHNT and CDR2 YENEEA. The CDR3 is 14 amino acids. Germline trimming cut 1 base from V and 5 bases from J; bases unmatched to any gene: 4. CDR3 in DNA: TGTGCCAGCAGCTTAGGCCGGGACAGTTATGGCTACACCTTC. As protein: CASSLGRDSYGYTF.

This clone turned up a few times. The CDR3 region has the DNA TGTGCCAGCCAGGGGGCACGGGAAGGCTACACCTTC. Its translation: CASQGAREGYTF. The chain couples TRBV6-5 to TRBJ1-2; 8 bases line up with TRBD1. V lost 8 bases to trimming and J lost 8 bases; unmatched junction nucleotides: 7. The length of the CDR3 is 12 residues. Germline CDR1 and CDR2: MNHEY and SVGAGI.

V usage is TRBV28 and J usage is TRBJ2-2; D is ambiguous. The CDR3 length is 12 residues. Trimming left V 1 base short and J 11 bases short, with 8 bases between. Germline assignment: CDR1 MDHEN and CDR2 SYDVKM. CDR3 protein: CASSLFDKELFF. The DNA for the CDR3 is TGTGCCAGCAGTTTATTTGACAAAGAGCTGTTTTTT.

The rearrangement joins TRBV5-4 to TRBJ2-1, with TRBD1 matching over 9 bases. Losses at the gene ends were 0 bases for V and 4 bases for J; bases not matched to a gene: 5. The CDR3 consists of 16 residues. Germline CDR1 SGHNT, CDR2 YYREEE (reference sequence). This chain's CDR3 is CASSLAGTGQYNEQFF. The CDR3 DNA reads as TGTGCCAGCAGCTTGGCAGGGACAGGGCAGTACAATGAGCAGTTCTTC. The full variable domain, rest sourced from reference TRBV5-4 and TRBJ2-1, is ETGVTQSPTHLIKTRGQQVTLRCSSQSGHNTVSWYQQALGQGPQFIFQYYREEENGRGNFPPRFSGLQFPNYSSELNVNALELDDSALYLCASSLAGTGQYNEQFFGPGTRLTVL.

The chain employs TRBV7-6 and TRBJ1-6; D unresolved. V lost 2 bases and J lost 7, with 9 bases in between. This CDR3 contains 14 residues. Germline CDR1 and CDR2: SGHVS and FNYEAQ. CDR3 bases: TGTGCCAGCAGCTTAAAGACCGGGAATTCACCCCTCCACTTT. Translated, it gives CASSLKTGNSPLHF.

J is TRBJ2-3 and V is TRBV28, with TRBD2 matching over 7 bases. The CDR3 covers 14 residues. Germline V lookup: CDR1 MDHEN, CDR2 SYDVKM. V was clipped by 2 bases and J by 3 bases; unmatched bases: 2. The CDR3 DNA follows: TGTGCCAGCAGTTTAAGCGGGGCGACAGATACGCAGTATTTT. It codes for CASSLSGATDTQYF. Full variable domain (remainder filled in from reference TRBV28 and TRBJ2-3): DVKVTQSSRYLVKRTGEKVFLECVQDMDHENMFWYRQDPGLGLRLIYFSYDVKMKEKGDIPEGYSVSREKKERFSLILESASTNQTSMYLCASSLSGATDTQYFGPGTRLTVL.

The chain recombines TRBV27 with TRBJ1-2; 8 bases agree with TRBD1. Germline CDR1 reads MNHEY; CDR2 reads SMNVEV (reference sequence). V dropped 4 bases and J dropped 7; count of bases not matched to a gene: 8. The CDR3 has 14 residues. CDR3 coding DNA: TGTGCCAGCAGTTCCATACAGGGGGGTAGTGGCTACACCTTC. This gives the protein CASSSIQGGSGYTF.

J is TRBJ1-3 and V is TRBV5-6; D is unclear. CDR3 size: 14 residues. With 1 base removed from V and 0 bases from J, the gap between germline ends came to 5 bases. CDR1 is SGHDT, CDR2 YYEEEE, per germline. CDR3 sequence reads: CASSLRSSGNTIYF. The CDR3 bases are TGTGCCAGCAGCTTGCGCAGCTCTGGAAACACCATATATTTT.

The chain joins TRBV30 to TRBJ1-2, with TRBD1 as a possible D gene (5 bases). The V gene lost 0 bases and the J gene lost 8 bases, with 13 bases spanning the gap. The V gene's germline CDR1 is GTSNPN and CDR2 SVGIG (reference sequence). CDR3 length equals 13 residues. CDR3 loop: CAWSVIVGLGYTF. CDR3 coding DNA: TGTGCCTGGAGTGTAATAGTGGGACTAGGCTACACCTTC.

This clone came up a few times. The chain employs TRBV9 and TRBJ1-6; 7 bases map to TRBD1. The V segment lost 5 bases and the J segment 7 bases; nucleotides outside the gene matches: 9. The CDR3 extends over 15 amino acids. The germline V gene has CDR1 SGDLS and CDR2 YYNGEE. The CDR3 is CASSATGFMNSPLHF. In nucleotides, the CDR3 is TGTGCCAGCAGTGCGACAGGGTTTATGAATTCACCCCTCCACTTT.

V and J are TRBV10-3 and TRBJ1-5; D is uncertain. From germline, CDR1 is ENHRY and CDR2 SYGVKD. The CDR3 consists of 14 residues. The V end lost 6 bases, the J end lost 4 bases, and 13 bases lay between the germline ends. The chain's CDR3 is CAIRPGTGNQPQHF. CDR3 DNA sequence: TGTGCCATCAGGCCGGGAACGGGTAATCAGCCCCAGCATTTT.

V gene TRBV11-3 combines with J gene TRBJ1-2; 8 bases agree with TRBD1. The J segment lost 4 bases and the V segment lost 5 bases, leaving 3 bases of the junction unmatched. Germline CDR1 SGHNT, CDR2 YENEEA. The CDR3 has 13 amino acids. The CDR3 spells CASSPGQGYGYTF. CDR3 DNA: TGTGCCAGCAGCCCAGGACAGGGCTATGGCTACACCTTC.

The CDR3 nucleotides are TGTGCCAGCAGCATTCGACAGGGGGCCGGACAGCCCCAGCATTTT. Translating it yields CASSIRQGAGQPQHF. The chain recombines TRBV7-2 with TRBJ1-5; 10 bases are shared with TRBD1. Unmatched junction bases numbered 8, after V lost 5 bases and J lost 7 bases. The V gene's germline CDR1 is SGHTA and CDR2 FQGNSA. This CDR3 contains 15 residues.

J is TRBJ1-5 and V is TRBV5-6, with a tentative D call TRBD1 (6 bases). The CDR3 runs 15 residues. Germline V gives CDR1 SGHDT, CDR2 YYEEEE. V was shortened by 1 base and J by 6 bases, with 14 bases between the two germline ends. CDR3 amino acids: CASSLYRVAGQPQHF. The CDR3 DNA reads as TGTGCCAGCAGCTTGTACAGGGTGGCTGGTCAGCCCCAGCATTTT.

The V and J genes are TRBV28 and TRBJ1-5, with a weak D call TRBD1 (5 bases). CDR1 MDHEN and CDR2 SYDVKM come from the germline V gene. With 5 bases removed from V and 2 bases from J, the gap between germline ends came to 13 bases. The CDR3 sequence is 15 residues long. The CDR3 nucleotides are TGTGCCAGCAGTCAAGGGGCGGCTGGCAATCAGCCCCAGCATTTT. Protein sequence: CASSQGAAGNQPQHF.